Below, one T cell receptor (beta chain) is given with its context. Its target is not known. The data were obtained in a study of graft-versus-host responses after intestinal transplantation. Study details: As for transplant type, recipients had multivisceral, liver-intestinal, or isolated intestinal grafts. Anti-thymocyte globulin served as induction for all recipients, who then took tacrolimus and steroids for two to three years.

Sequencing used immunoSEQ multiplex PCR; TCRdb keeps in-frame clones, though not all of them. The sample shows about 88,000 clones, 85% to 90% of them seen only once. Germline V gene data show CDR1 as SGDLS and CDR2 as YYNGEE. Germline trimming cut 4 bases from V and 4 bases from J; bases unmatched to any gene: 5. The CDR3 is made up of 13 amino acids. The study, taken as a whole, reports: Subjects displaying graft-donor T cell macrochimerism possessed elevated graft-versus-host to host-versus-graft clonal ratios inside allografts. The recipient marrow held GvH clones, and some of them showed up first in ileum or blood.

The chain couples TRBV9 to TRBJ2-7; 7 bases are shared with TRBD1. The material was unstimulated CD4+ T cells sorted from spleen or lymph node cells, obtained before intestinal transplant. The sequence derives from a human donor who received an intestinal transplant. The CDR3 loop is CASSTGERYEQYF. The CDR3, as DNA: TGTGCCAGCAGCACAGGGGAAAGATACGAGCAGTACTTC.